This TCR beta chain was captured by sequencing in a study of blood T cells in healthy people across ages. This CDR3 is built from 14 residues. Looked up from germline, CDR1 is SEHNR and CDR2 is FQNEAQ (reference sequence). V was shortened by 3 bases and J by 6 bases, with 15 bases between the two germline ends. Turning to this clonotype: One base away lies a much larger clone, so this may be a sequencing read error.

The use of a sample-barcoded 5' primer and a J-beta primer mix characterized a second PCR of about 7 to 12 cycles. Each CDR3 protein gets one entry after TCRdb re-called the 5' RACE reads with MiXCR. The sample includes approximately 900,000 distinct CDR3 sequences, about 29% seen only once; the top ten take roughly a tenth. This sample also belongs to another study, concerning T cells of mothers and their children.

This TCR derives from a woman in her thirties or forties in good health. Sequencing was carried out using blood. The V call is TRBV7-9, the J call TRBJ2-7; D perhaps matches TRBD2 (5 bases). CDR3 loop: CASSFGGLYCEQYF. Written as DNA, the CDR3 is TGTGCCAGCAGCTTTGGCGGGCTCTACTGCGAGCAGTACTTC.